The clone carrying this TCR beta chain appeared many times. This sample was included in a study of response to subunit inactivated influenza vaccine. TCRdb reprocessed the RT-PCR reads via MiXCR and lists one record per CDR3 protein. In the table there are about 520,000 distinct CDR3 sequences, roughly 11% of which are singletons. The sequence came from a man aged 45 to 65 who received an inactivated influenza vaccine. The sequencing used PBMCs from blood, collected roughly 46 days after vaccination.

The CDR3: CSPAGNEQFF. In DNA form, the CDR3 reads TGCAGCCCGGCCGGTAATGAGCAGTTCTTC. This sequence joins TRBV20-1 and TRBJ2-1; D is uncertain. The germline V gene has CDR1 DFQATT and CDR2 SNEGSKA (reference sequence). The CDR3 runs 10 residues.